The 21 T cell receptor beta chains presented below share a single source sample, sequenced in a study of OX40 agonist ivuxolimab in advanced cancers. Libraries were prepared by immunoSEQ multiplex PCR; TCRdb keeps only in-frame clonotypes and omits some of them. Among some 83,000 clones, 93% were seen once, and the ten largest hold about 6.7%. The sample consisted of CD4+ or CD8+ T cells sorted from blood, taken in a trial of the OX40 agonist ivuxolimab. Receptor source: an adult with an advanced solid tumor such as melanoma, head and neck, liver or kidney cancer.

The V call is TRBV6-6, the J call TRBJ1-3, with D uncertain. The CDR3 loop spans 12 amino acids. Germline CDR1 is MNHNY and CDR2 is SVGAGI (reference sequence). V was pared by 7 bases and J by 3 bases, with 7 bases between. The CDR3 reads CASNTGGNTIYF. CDR3 nucleotide sequence: TGTGCCAGCAATACCGGTGGAAACACCATATATTTT.

The J gene is TRBJ2-5, the V gene TRBV7-8; TRBD2 might be the D (5 bases). CDR1 and CDR2 (germline): SGHVS, FQNEAQ. The CDR3 is 15 amino acids. Trimming cost V 1 base and J 0 bases, with 9 bases left between them. The CDR3 DNA reads as TGTGCCAGCAGCTTAGTTCTCGGGGACCAAGAGACCCAGTACTTC. Its protein is CASSLVLGDQETQYF.

The chain combines TRBV5-1 with TRBJ2-5, with a tentative D call TRBD1 (5 bases). CDR3 size: 13 residues. Per germline, CDR1 SGHRS and CDR2 YFSETQ. The V end lost 0 bases, the J end lost 4 bases, and 7 bases lay between the germline ends. Written as DNA, the CDR3 is TGCGCCAGCAGCTTGGAAGGGGTAGAGACCCAGTACTTC. This encodes CASSLEGVETQYF.

This sequence joins TRBV30 and TRBJ2-1; TRBD2 matches 13 bases. The junction had 3 bases not matched to a gene; V was cut back by 3 bases and J by 4 bases. Germline V gives CDR1 GTSNPN, CDR2 SVGIG (reference sequence). CDR3 length equals 15 residues. CDR3 nucleotide sequence: TGTGCCTGGAGCTCGGGACTAGCGGGGTACAATGAGCAGTTCTTC. Translation: CAWSSGLAGYNEQFF. Full variable domain (rest looked up from reference TRBV30 and TRBJ2-1): SQTIHQWPATLVQPVGSPLSLECTVEGTSNPNLYWYRQAAGRGLQLLFYSVGIGQISSEVPQNLSASRPQDRQFILSSKKLLLSDSGFYLCAWSSGLAGYNEQFFGPGTRLTVL.

This clone was recorded a few times. The chain is built from TRBV27 and TRBJ1-5; no clear D gene. Germline V gene data show CDR1 as MNHEY and CDR2 as SMNVEV (reference sequence). This CDR3 has 15 residues. V was trimmed by 5 bases and J by 6 bases, leaving 17 bases between them. This CDR3 reads CASSTRREVLQPQHF. As DNA, the CDR3 is TGTGCCAGCAGTACTCGACGGGAAGTGCTTCAGCCCCAGCATTTT.

The rearrangement joins TRBV11-2 to TRBJ2-7; perhaps TRBD1 as D (7 bases). CDR3 length: 15 amino acids. The germline V gene has CDR1 SGHAT and CDR2 FQNNGV. V was cut by 4 bases and J by 1 base, with 14 bases left in between. The CDR3 nucleotides read TGTGCCAGCAGCTACCGGGGGACAGATTCCTACGAGCAGTACTTC. It translates to CASSYRGTDSYEQYF.

This clone appeared a single time. The chain joins TRBV27 to TRBJ1-1, with TRBD1 matching 7 bases. Germline-derived CDR1 and CDR2 are MNHEY and SMNVEV (reference sequence). V lost 5 bases, J lost 2 bases, and 2 bases stayed unmatched. The CDR3 consists of 13 residues. The CDR3 region is CASSRTGNTEAFF. CDR3 nucleotide sequence: TGTGCCAGCAGTCGGACAGGAAACACTGAAGCTTTCTTT.

The J gene is TRBJ2-3, the V gene TRBV2; 13 positions agree with TRBD2. CDR1 and CDR2 (germline): SNHLY, FYNNEI. With V trimmed by 2 bases and J by 1 base, 9 bases remained unmatched. The CDR3 has 19 amino acids. The CDR3 region has the DNA TGTGCCAGCAGTGAATTCCCGCTCGGGACTAGCGGGGGCACAGATACGCAGTATTTT. It encodes CASSEFPLGTSGGTDTQYF.

The chain is built from TRBV2 and TRBJ1-4, with unresolved D. CDR1 is SNHLY, CDR2 FYNNEI, per germline. The length of the CDR3 is 12 residues. Trimming cost V 2 bases and J 8 bases, with 6 bases left between them. As DNA, the CDR3 is TGTGCCAGCAGTGAAAACCGAGAAAAACTGTTTTTT. Its translation: CASSENREKLFF.

V is TRBV11-2 and J is TRBJ2-7, with TRBD2 identical over 8 bases. Trimming at V came to 2 bases and at J to 5 bases, leaving 8 bases not matched to a gene. Looked up from germline, CDR1 is SGHAT and CDR2 is FQNNGV. The CDR3 runs to 15 residues. The CDR3 DNA is TGTGCCAGCAGCTTAAGCGGGAGTGGCTACGACGAGCAGTACTTC. It codes for CASSLSGSGYDEQYF.

V is TRBV6-1 and J is TRBJ2-7, with 7 bases aligning to TRBD1. The CDR3 is made up of 15 amino acids. In germline, CDR1 is MNHNS, CDR2 SASEGT. Trimming took 0 bases from V and 4 from J; bases not matched to a gene: 6. The CDR3 DNA sequence: TGTGCCAGCAGTGAAGCGTCAGGGGGTGGGTACGAGCAGTACTTC. Amino acid sequence: CASSEASGGGYEQYF.

The gene calls are TRBV27 and TRBJ1-2, with 7 bases that match TRBD1. Unmatched junction bases numbered 10, after V lost 5 bases and J lost 4 bases. Per germline, CDR1 MNHEY and CDR2 SMNVEV (reference sequence). The CDR3 sequence is 15 residues long. This CDR3 reads CASSPFKTGRYGYTF. In DNA form, the CDR3 reads TGTGCCAGCAGTCCATTCAAGACAGGGCGCTATGGCTACACCTTC.

The J gene is TRBJ2-5, the V gene TRBV7-2; 7 nucleotides match TRBD2. V gave up 1 base and J gave up 1 base; unmatched junction bases: 6. This CDR3 spans 16 amino acids. The V gene's germline CDR1 is SGHTA and CDR2 FQGNSA. The CDR3 reads CASSLEGRGSQETQYF. CDR3 in DNA: TGTGCCAGCAGCTTAGAAGGGCGGGGGAGCCAAGAGACCCAGTACTTC.

The chain couples TRBV7-9 to TRBJ2-1; TRBD2 aligns across 13 bases. CDR3 length equals 19 residues. V was pared by 5 bases and J by 0 bases, with 10 bases of the junction left unmatched. Germline CDR1 and CDR2: SEHNR and FQNEAQ (reference sequence). The CDR3 nucleotides are TGTGCCAGCAGCCCAGGGACTAGCGGGATTACGAGCTCCTACAATGAGCAGTTCTTC. Its protein product is CASSPGTSGITSSYNEQFF.

The table lists this clone with a count of one. This rearrangement joins TRBV13 to TRBJ1-4, with no clear D. The V and J ends lost 5 bases and 5 bases respectively, with 6 bases between them. This CDR3 has 12 residues. In germline, CDR1 is PRHDT, CDR2 FYEKMQ (reference sequence). Here the CDR3 reads CASSGRNEKLFF. CDR3 coding DNA: TGTGCCAGCAGCGGCAGGAATGAAAAACTGTTTTTT.

The chain joins TRBV4-1 to TRBJ1-5; D is uncertain. The CDR3 is made up of 13 amino acids. The ends were cut back, 3 bases at V and 7 bases at J, with 10 bases in the middle. The germline CDR1 and CDR2 sequences are MGHRA and YSYEKL. For the CDR3, the DNA is TGCGCCAGCAGCCACGATACGAGCCAGCCCCAGCATTTT. Its protein is CASSHDTSQPQHF.

The chain combines TRBV7-6 with TRBJ2-7; no clear D. Per the germline V gene, CDR1 is SGHVS and CDR2 is FNYEAQ. This CDR3 region has 16 residues. V gave up 5 bases and J gave up 6 bases, with 23 bases separating them. The CDR3 DNA sequence: TGTGCCAGCAGCCCTGGACCTCATTCACCCCTATCCGAGCAGTACTTC. It yields the protein CASSPGPHSPLSEQYF.

This clone was counted once. The genes are TRBV7-9 and TRBJ2-3; D is unresolved. The CDR3 loop spans 13 amino acids. CDR1 SEHNR and CDR2 FQNEAQ come from the germline V gene (reference sequence). V lost 5 bases and J lost 14, with 20 bases in between. The CDR3 DNA is TGTGCCAGCAGCGAACCGTTAAGGTCGTTAGGGTATTTT. Protein product: CASSEPLRSLGYF.

This sequence joins TRBV5-1 and TRBJ2-3; 9 nucleotides line up with TRBD1. Germline V CDR1 and CDR2: SGHRS, YFSETQ. This CDR3 region has 17 residues. Trimming took 4 bases from V and 4 from J; bases not matched to a gene: 13. CDR3 in amino acids: CASSPGQGGSGADTQYF. The CDR3, as DNA: TGCGCCAGCAGCCCGGGACAGGGTGGTTCCGGCGCAGATACGCAGTATTTT.

The chain carries TRBV29-1 and TRBJ2-3; 10 positions match TRBD2. This CDR3 is 17 amino acids long. The V gene end was trimmed by 7 bases and the J gene end by 0 bases; junction bases not matched to a gene: 13. Germline assignment: CDR1 SQVTM and CDR2 ANQGSEA. In DNA, the CDR3 is TGCAGCGCCAGGGGGCTAGCGGGAGAGGGAAGCACAGATACGCAGTATTTT. The encoded protein is CSARGLAGEGSTDTQYF.

The J gene is TRBJ2-1, the V gene TRBV7-6; 9 positions agree with TRBD2. The CDR3 has 16 residues. After removal of 2 bases from V and 5 bases from J, the junction contained 7 bases not matched to a gene. Looked up from germline, CDR1 is SGHVS and CDR2 is FNYEAQ. The CDR3 DNA sequence: TGTGCCAGCAGCTTACAGCGGGGGGCTCCTAACAATGAGCAGTTCTTC. Protein product: CASSLQRGAPNNEQFF. The full variable domain, with the rest looked up from reference TRBV7-6 and TRBJ2-1, is GAGVSQSPRYKVTKRGQDVALRCDPISGHVSLYWYRQALGQGPEFLTYFNYEAQQDKSGLPNDRFSAERPEGSISTLTIQRTEQRDSAMYRCASSLQRGAPNNEQFFGPGTRLTVL.